The rows below give T cell receptor beta chains drawn from one sample of a study of patients and donors after allogeneic stem cell transplantation. TCRdb called the RT-PCR reads again in MiXCR, with one record for every CDR3 protein. The sample lists under 200,000 distinct CDR3 sequences, over 25% occurring once. Sequenced input: blood, either unsorted or a sorted T cell fraction (not recorded which). The origin of the receptors is a human donor who was either an allogeneic HSCT recipient or a stem cell or donor lymphocyte infusion donor (not recorded which). It is not recorded whose cells these are; they may come from a transplant donor. Each CDR3 is given with its conserved first and last residue. Each record gives: CDR3 DNA, CDR3 protein, D gene, clone size, V gene, J gene. D genes are given only for firm matches. Clone size is stated in some rows and not others, as once, few, many or a class when expanded.

CDR3nt: TGTGCCACCAGTGGAGGGCAGGGGACCGGGGAGCTGTTTTTT
CDR3aa: CATSGGQGTGELFF
d_gene: .
abundance: .
v_gene: TRBV24-1
j_gene: TRBJ2-2

CDR3nt: TGTGCCAGCAGCTCACCCAGGGAGGGCGAGACCCAGTACTTC
CDR3aa: CASSSPREGETQYF
d_gene: TRBD2
abundance: .
v_gene: TRBV5-4
j_gene: TRBJ2-5

CDR3nt: TGTGCCAGCAGCGGAGATGGCCCCGGGACAGAATATGGCTACACCTTC
CDR3aa: CASSGDGPGTEYGYTF
d_gene: TRBD1
abundance: few
v_gene: TRBV9
j_gene: TRBJ1-2

CDR3nt: TGTGCCATCAAGGGGCAAGCTACCTCCTACGAGCAGTACTTC
CDR3aa: CAIKGQATSYEQYF
d_gene: .
abundance: .
v_gene: TRBV10-3
j_gene: TRBJ2-7

CDR3nt: TGTGCCAGCAGTTTGGGTGTAGAGAGCACAGATACGCAGTATTTT
CDR3aa: CASSLGVESTDTQYF
d_gene: .
abundance: .
v_gene: TRBV27
j_gene: TRBJ2-3

CDR3nt: TGTGCCAGCAGCTTAGCGCTCCTTAGCGGGAGGAGGATGAATGAGCAGTTCTTC
CDR3aa: CASSLALLSGRRMNEQFF
d_gene: TRBD2
abundance: few
v_gene: TRBV7-2
j_gene: TRBJ2-1

CDR3nt: TGCAGTGCCGGGGTAACCCAGGCCTATGGCTACACCTTC
CDR3aa: CSAGVTQAYGYTF
d_gene: .
abundance: few
v_gene: TRBV20-1
j_gene: TRBJ1-2

CDR3nt: TGCGCCAGCACGGTGGGGAGAGAGACCCAGTACTTC
CDR3aa: CASTVGRETQYF
d_gene: .
abundance: few
v_gene: TRBV5-1
j_gene: TRBJ2-5

CDR3nt: TGCGCCAGCAGCTTGGATGCAGCAATGAACACTGAAGCTTTCTTT
CDR3aa: CASSLDAAMNTEAFF
d_gene: .
abundance: many
v_gene: TRBV5-1
j_gene: TRBJ1-1

CDR3nt: TGTGCCAGCAGTTTGGGGCAGGGGGCAGGAGATACGCAGTATTTT
CDR3aa: CASSLGQGAGDTQYF
d_gene: TRBD1
abundance: few
v_gene: TRBV12-3/TRBV12-4
j_gene: TRBJ2-3

CDR3nt: TGTGCCAGCAACTTCGAGGGTCAGACCCAGTACTTC
CDR3aa: CASNFEGQTQYF
d_gene: .
abundance: .
v_gene: TRBV6-5
j_gene: TRBJ2-5

CDR3nt: TGTGCTAGTGGCCGTAGCGGGACCCTCCAAGAGACCCAGTACTTC
CDR3aa: CASGRSGTLQETQYF
d_gene: TRBD2
abundance: .
v_gene: TRBV12-5
j_gene: TRBJ2-5

CDR3nt: TGCAGTGCTTATCGGAGCAGTTTCACAGATACGCAGTATTTT
CDR3aa: CSAYRSSFTDTQYF
d_gene: .
abundance: .
v_gene: TRBV20-1
j_gene: TRBJ2-3

CDR3nt: TGTGCCAGCAGCCAGGCGACGGACCACCCCTATGGCTACACCTTC
CDR3aa: CASSQATDHPYGYTF
d_gene: .
abundance: .
v_gene: TRBV4-2
j_gene: TRBJ1-2

CDR3nt: TGTGCCAGCAGTGCCAGGGGGCGGCAGCCCCAGCATTTT
CDR3aa: CASSARGRQPQHF
d_gene: TRBD1
abundance: .
v_gene: TRBV12-3/TRBV12-4
j_gene: TRBJ1-5

CDR3nt: TGTGCCAGCAGCTTATATTTGACAGGGTTGGAAGCTTTCTTT
CDR3aa: CASSLYLTGLEAFF
d_gene: TRBD1
abundance: many
v_gene: TRBV11-2
j_gene: TRBJ1-1

CDR3nt: TGTGCCATCAGTTCTACAGGGACGGCGGGGGAGCTGTTTTTT
CDR3aa: CAISSTGTAGELFF
d_gene: .
abundance: .
v_gene: TRBV10-3
j_gene: TRBJ2-2

CDR3nt: TGTGCCAGCAGCGGAACAGGTGGAGGGACTGAAGCTTTCTTT
CDR3aa: CASSGTGGGTEAFF
d_gene: .
abundance: .
v_gene: TRBV5-6
j_gene: TRBJ1-1

CDR3nt: TGTGCCAGCAGCCGCACCGGGGAGCTGTTTTTT
CDR3aa: CASSRTGELFF
d_gene: .
abundance: .
v_gene: TRBV11-2
j_gene: TRBJ2-2

CDR3nt: TGTGCCAGCAGTTTAGCCGGGACGCGGCACGGGAGAGTGTTT
CDR3aa: CASSLAGTRHGRVF
d_gene: .
abundance: few
v_gene: TRBV27
j_gene: TRBJ1-1

CDR3nt: TGTGCCAGTAGTTCCGAGGGGTACACCGGGGAGCTGTTTTTT
CDR3aa: CASSSEGYTGELFF
d_gene: .
abundance: .
v_gene: TRBV19
j_gene: TRBJ2-2

CDR3nt: TGTGCCAGCACCTCCTGGGAGGGCCAGGAGACCCAGTACTTC
CDR3aa: CASTSWEGQETQYF
d_gene: TRBD2
abundance: .
v_gene: TRBV12-3/TRBV12-4
j_gene: TRBJ2-5

CDR3nt: TGTGCCAGCAGCTTAACTATCCCCCCTTACTACAATGAGCAGTTCTTC
CDR3aa: CASSLTIPPYYNEQFF
d_gene: .
abundance: few
v_gene: TRBV7-6
j_gene: TRBJ2-1

CDR3nt: TGCGCCAGCAGCCAGGGTAGTGAGGATACGCAGTATTTT
CDR3aa: CASSQGSEDTQYF
d_gene: .
abundance: .
v_gene: TRBV4-3
j_gene: TRBJ2-3

CDR3nt: TGCGCCAGCAGCTTCGGACAGGGGGCAGAAGGCTACACCTTC
CDR3aa: CASSFGQGAEGYTF
d_gene: TRBD1
abundance: .
v_gene: TRBV5-1
j_gene: TRBJ1-2

CDR3nt: TGTGCCAGCAGCTACCCGGGGGGCGCAGATACGCAGTATTTT
CDR3aa: CASSYPGGADTQYF
d_gene: .
abundance: .
v_gene: TRBV5-6
j_gene: TRBJ2-3

CDR3nt: TGTGCCAGTACCCTAGCGGGAGGGCCGCCGGGCAATGAGCAGTTCTTC
CDR3aa: CASTLAGGPPGNEQFF
d_gene: TRBD2
abundance: few
v_gene: TRBV19
j_gene: TRBJ2-1

CDR3nt: TGTGCCAGCAGTTTTTTACTAGCGGAGAACAATGAGCAGTTCTTC
CDR3aa: CASSFLLAENNEQFF
d_gene: TRBD2
abundance: few
v_gene: TRBV12-3/TRBV12-4
j_gene: TRBJ2-1

CDR3nt: TGTGCCAGCACCTTACAGGGGAACACTGAAGCTTTCTTT
CDR3aa: CASTLQGNTEAFF
d_gene: .
abundance: .
v_gene: TRBV12-3/TRBV12-4
j_gene: TRBJ1-1

CDR3nt: TGTGCCAGCAGGGAGGGGACTAGCGTGATGGGTGAGCAGTTCTTC
CDR3aa: CASREGTSVMGEQFF
d_gene: TRBD2
abundance: .
v_gene: TRBV12-3/TRBV12-4
j_gene: TRBJ2-1

CDR3nt: TGTGCCAGCAGTTACTCGTTTTACGAGCAGTACTTC
CDR3aa: CASSYSFYEQYF
d_gene: .
abundance: few
v_gene: TRBV6-2/TRBV6-3
j_gene: TRBJ2-7

CDR3nt: TGTGCCAGCAGCCTTTCCGGGACTTCCTATGGCTACACCTTC
CDR3aa: CASSLSGTSYGYTF
d_gene: .
abundance: .
v_gene: TRBV7-2
j_gene: TRBJ1-2

CDR3nt: TGCAGTGCCCAGACAGGGGCGAACACTGAAGCTTTCTTT
CDR3aa: CSAQTGANTEAFF
d_gene: TRBD1
abundance: .
v_gene: TRBV20-1
j_gene: TRBJ1-1

CDR3nt: TGTGCCAGCTCACCATTCGTCATGGCTTCGAACACTGAAGCTTTCTTT
CDR3aa: CASSPFVMASNTEAFF
d_gene: .
abundance: .
v_gene: TRBV18
j_gene: TRBJ1-1

CDR3nt: TGCGCCAGCAGCTTGGAGCCTCTCTACACTGAAGCTTTCTTT
CDR3aa: CASSLEPLYTEAFF
d_gene: .
abundance: many
v_gene: TRBV5-1
j_gene: TRBJ1-1

CDR3nt: TGTGCCAGCAGCTTTACCGGGACAGGGGGTAGAAATAATTCACCCCTCCACTTT
CDR3aa: CASSFTGTGGRNNSPLHF
d_gene: TRBD1
abundance: few
v_gene: TRBV7-3
j_gene: TRBJ1-6

CDR3nt: TGTGCCAGCAGTGTAGGGCTAGCGGGAGTTAATGAGCAGTTCTTC
CDR3aa: CASSVGLAGVNEQFF
d_gene: TRBD2
abundance: .
v_gene: TRBV2
j_gene: TRBJ2-1

CDR3nt: TGTGCCACCAGCAGAGATGGGCTCAACTCCTACGAGCAGTACTTC
CDR3aa: CATSRDGLNSYEQYF
d_gene: .
abundance: many
v_gene: TRBV15
j_gene: TRBJ2-7

CDR3nt: TGTGCCAGCAGCGGGCGGGTCAGGGAGAACACTGAAGCTTTCTTT
CDR3aa: CASSGRVRENTEAFF
d_gene: .
abundance: .
v_gene: TRBV7-9
j_gene: TRBJ1-1

CDR3nt: TGCGCCAGCAGCTTGGGGGCGGTGGCGGGGAATGAGCAGTTCTTC
CDR3aa: CASSLGAVAGNEQFF
d_gene: .
abundance: many
v_gene: TRBV5-1
j_gene: TRBJ2-1

CDR3nt: TGTGCCAGCAGTTGGACACCCCAAGAGACCCAGTACTTC
CDR3aa: CASSWTPQETQYF
d_gene: .
abundance: .
v_gene: TRBV11-2
j_gene: TRBJ2-5

CDR3nt: TGTGCCAGCCGGGAGACAGGGAACTATGGCTACACCTTC
CDR3aa: CASRETGNYGYTF
d_gene: TRBD1
abundance: few
v_gene: TRBV5-6
j_gene: TRBJ1-2

CDR3nt: TGCAGTGCTAGGGGGGACTGGTTCTACGAGCAGTACTTC
CDR3aa: CSARGDWFYEQYF
d_gene: .
abundance: .
v_gene: TRBV20-1
j_gene: TRBJ2-7

CDR3nt: TGCGCCAGCAGCCAAGATCGGGGGACAGGGGTTGGCTACACCTTC
CDR3aa: CASSQDRGTGVGYTF
d_gene: TRBD1
abundance: .
v_gene: TRBV4-3
j_gene: TRBJ1-2